The clone carrying this TCR beta chain was counted between two and nine times. Its target is not known. The sample comes from a study of response to subunit inactivated influenza vaccine. Study-wide results and caveats: Every seasonal influenza vaccination brings in few new T cells, the authors suggested.

TCRdb re-called the RT-PCR reads with MiXCR, one entry per CDR3 protein. The profile covers 500,000 or so distinct CDR3 sequences, with more than 15% appearing a single time and approximately 3% taken by the ten largest. CDR1 is SGHTA and CDR2 is FQGNSA in the germline V gene. This CDR3 contains 16 residues. J lost 7 bases, V lost 1 base, and 9 bases had no gene match. The chain joins TRBV7-2 to TRBJ2-1; 8 bases agree with TRBD2. This specimen was CD4+ T cells sorted from PBMCs, taken around 25 months after vaccination. The TCR sequence derives from a man aged 45 to 70 who received an inactivated influenza vaccine. The CDR3 DNA reads TGTGCCAGCAGCTTAGTGCCGGGGACTAGTCAAAATGAGCAGTTCTTC. It encodes CASSLVPGTSQNEQFF.